A selection of T cell receptor beta chains follows, all from one sample in a study of CXCR3-negative and CXCR3-positive naive CD8 T cells. For each CDR3 protein, TCRdb gives one entry from its re-call of the 5' RACE reads, without DNA. This listing includes more than 75,000 distinct CDR3 sequences. What was sequenced was naive CXCR3+ CD8+ T cells from blood. Receptors originate from a human donor in good health. Some clones in this sample may be carry-over from other donors' samples. The CDR3 runs from the conserved cysteine through the conserved F or W.

TRBJ1-1	TRBV28	CASSTLEGAFF
TRBJ2-3	TRBV20-1	CSGTGTDTQYF
TRBJ2-1	TRBV27	CASSLSAGGPHNEQFF
TRBJ2-7	TRBV9	CASSPTSSYEQYF
TRBJ1-3	TRBV5-1	CASREQGSSGNTIYF
TRBJ2-7	TRBV6-2/TRBV6-3	CASREKYEQYF
TRBJ2-4	TRBV7-2	CASSSVLGTVAGVGNIQYF
TRBJ2-2	TRBV4-1	CASSQPVAGDDTGELIF
TRBJ2-7	TRBV20-1	CSARAGFSYEQYF
TRBJ2-7	TRBV25-1	CASSEIVSNLYEQYF
TRBJ2-3	TRBV27	CASSYGRTDTQYF
TRBJ2-7	TRBV28	CASRVRGGYEQYF
TRBJ1-3	TRBV12-3/TRBV12-4	CASSFGVGGNTIYF
TRBJ2-7	TRBV28	CASSFPSEFEQGEDITNKYEQYF
TRBJ2-7	TRBV20-1	CSARLGLRYEQYF
TRBJ2-7	TRBV7-8	CASSPSSSSGGHYEQYF
TRBJ2-6	TRBV21-1	CASSNLTAHSGANVLTF
TRBJ2-2	TRBV7-2	CASSSDGGELFF
TRBJ2-7	TRBV29-1	CSVEDGNILGNF
TRBJ1-4	TRBV28	CASSFDREDEKLFF
TRBJ2-1	TRBV7-8	CASSLLGGTDEQFF
TRBJ2-7	TRBV2	CASSPSVWGREQYF
TRBJ1-1	TRBV6-6	CASRQDREDEAFF